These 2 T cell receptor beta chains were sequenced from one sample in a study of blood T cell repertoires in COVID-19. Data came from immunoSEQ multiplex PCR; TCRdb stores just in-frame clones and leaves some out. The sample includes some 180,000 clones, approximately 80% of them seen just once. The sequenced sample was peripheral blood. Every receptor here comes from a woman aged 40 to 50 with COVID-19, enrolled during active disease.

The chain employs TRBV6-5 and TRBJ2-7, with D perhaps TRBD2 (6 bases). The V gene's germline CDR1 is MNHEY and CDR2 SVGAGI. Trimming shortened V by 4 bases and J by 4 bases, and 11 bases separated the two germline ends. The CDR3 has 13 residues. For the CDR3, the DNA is TGTGCCAGCAGTTGGGGGACTGTGTACGAGCAGTACTTC. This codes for CASSWGTVYEQYF.

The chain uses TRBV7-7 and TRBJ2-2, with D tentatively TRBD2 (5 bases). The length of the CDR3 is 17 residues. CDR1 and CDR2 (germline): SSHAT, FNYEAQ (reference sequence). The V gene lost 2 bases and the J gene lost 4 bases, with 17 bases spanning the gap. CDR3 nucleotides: TGTGCCAGCAGCTTAAAGGTCTCGGGGAAGAGCACCGGGGAGCTGTTTTTT. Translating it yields CASSLKVSGKSTGELFF. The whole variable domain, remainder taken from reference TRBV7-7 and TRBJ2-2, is GAGVSQSPRYKVTKRGQDVTLRCDPISSHATLYWYQQALGQGPEFLTYFNYEAQPDKSGLPSDRFSAERPEGSISTLTIQRTEQRDSAMYRCASSLKVSGKSTGELFFGEGSRLTVL.